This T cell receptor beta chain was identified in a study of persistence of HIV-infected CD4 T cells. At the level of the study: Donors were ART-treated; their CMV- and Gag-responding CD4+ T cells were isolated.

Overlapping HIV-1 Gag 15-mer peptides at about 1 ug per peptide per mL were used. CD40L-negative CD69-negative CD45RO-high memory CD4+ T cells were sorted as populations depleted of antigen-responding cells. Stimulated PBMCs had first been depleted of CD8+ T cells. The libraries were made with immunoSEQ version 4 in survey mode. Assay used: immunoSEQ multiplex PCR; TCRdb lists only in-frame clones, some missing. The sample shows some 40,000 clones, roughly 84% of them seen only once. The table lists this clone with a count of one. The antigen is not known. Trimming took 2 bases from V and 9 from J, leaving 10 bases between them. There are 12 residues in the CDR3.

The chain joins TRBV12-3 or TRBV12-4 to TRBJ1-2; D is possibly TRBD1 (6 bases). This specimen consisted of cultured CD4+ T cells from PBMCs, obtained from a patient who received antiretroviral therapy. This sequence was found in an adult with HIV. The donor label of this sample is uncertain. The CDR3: CASSLRGERYTF. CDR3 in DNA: TGTGCCAGCAGTTTAAGGGGGGAACGCTACACCTTC.